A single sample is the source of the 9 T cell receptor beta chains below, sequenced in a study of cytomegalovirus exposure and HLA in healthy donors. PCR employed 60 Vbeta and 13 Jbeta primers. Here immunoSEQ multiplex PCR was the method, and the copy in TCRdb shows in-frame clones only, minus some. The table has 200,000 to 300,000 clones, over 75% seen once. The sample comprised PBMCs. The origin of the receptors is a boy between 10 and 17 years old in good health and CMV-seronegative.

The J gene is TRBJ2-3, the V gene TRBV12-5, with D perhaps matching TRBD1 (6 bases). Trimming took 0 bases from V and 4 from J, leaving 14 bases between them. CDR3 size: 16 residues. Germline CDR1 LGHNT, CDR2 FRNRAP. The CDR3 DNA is TGTGCTAGTGGTTTGGTATATACAGGGATTCCAGATACGCAGTATTTT. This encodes CASGLVYTGIPDTQYF.

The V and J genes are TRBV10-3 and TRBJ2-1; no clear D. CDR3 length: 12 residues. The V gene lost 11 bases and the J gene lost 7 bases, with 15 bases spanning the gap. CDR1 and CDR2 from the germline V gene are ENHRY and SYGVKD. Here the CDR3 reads CASGPRINEQFF. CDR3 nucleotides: TGTGCCTCAGGTCCCAGGATTAATGAGCAGTTCTTC.

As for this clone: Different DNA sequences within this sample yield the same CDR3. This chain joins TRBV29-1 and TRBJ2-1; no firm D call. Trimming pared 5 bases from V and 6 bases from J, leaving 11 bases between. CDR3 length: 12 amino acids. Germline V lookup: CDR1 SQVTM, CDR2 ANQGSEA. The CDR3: CSVNPVRNEQFF. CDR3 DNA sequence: TGCAGCGTTAACCCGGTGCGCAATGAGCAGTTCTTC.

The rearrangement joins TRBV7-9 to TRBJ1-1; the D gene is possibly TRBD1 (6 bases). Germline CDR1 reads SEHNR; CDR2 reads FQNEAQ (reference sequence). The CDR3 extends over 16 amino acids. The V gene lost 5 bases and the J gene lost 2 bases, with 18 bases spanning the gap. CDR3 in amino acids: CASSGGQFKGNTEAFF. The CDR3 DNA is TGTGCCAGCAGCGGAGGACAGTTTAAGGGAAACACTGAAGCTTTCTTT.

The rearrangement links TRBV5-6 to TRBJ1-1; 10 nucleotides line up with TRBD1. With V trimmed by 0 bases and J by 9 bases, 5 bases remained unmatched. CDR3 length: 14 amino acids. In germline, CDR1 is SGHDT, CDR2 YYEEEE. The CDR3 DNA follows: TGTGCCAGCAGCTTGGGTCGGACAGGGGGTAAAGCTTTCTTT. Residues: CASSLGRTGGKAFF.

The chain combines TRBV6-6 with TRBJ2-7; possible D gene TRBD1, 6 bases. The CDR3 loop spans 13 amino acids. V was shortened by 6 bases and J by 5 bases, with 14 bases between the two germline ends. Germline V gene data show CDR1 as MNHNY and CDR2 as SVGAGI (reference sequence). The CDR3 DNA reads TGTGCCAGCAGCCAGTACAGGGATCACGAGCAGTACTTC. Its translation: CASSQYRDHEQYF.

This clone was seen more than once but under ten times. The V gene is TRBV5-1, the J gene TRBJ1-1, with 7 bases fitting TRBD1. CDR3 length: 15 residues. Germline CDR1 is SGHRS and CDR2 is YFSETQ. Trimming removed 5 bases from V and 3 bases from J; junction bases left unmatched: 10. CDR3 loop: CASRETGPLDTEAFF. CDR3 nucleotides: TGCGCCAGCAGGGAGACAGGGCCTTTGGACACTGAAGCTTTCTTT.

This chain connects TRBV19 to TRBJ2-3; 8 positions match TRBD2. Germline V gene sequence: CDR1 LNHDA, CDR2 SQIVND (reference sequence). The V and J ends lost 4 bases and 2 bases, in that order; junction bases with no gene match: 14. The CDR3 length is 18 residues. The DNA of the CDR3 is TGTGCCAGTAGTACGGGTCTCCTGACTAGCGCAACCACAGATACGCAGTATTTT. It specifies CASSTGLLTSATTDTQYF.

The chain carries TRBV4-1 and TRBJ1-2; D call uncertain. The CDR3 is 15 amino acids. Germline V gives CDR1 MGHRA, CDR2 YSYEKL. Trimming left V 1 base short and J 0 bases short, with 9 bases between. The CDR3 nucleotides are TGCGCCAGCAGCCAAGGAGGAGTAACTAACTATGGCTACACCTTC. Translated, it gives CASSQGGVTNYGYTF.